The 9 T cell receptor beta chains below all came from one sample that was sequenced in a study of cytomegalovirus exposure and HLA in healthy donors. PCR primers comprised 60 Vbeta and 13 Jbeta primers. Profiled with immunoSEQ multiplex PCR; TCRdb holds only in-frame clones, not every one. The sample has roughly 140,000 clones; 50% to 75% are singletons. The specimen sequenced was PBMCs. The receptor set was obtained from a woman aged 30 to 39 in good health and CMV-seropositive.

The chain links TRBV5-4 to TRBJ2-5; 9 positions agree with TRBD2. The V gene end was trimmed by 4 bases and the J gene end by 4 bases; junction bases not matched to a gene: 14. Germline V lookup: CDR1 SGHNT, CDR2 YYREEE (reference sequence). This CDR3 has 17 residues. The CDR3 DNA sequence: TGTGCCAGCAGCCCAACTTTGGCGGGGGGGCGCACAGAGACCCAGTACTTC. Its translation is CASSPTLAGGRTETQYF.

Note on this clone: It is unclear where the CDR3 begins or ends on the DNA, so no DNA is shown, and the CDR3 is as TCRdb lists it. The chain is built from TRBV4-2 and TRBJ2-2; TRBD2 is the table's D call and was not checked against the DNA. From germline, CDR1 is LGHNA and CDR2 YNFKEQ. The CDR3 length equals 14 residues, ends included. This CDR3 reads CASGGWGSGSSMFF.

V and J are TRBV6-1 and TRBJ2-5, with 7 bases matching TRBD1. The end of the DNA is better explained by TRBJ2-7, so the J call may be wrong. The CDR3 extends over 13 amino acids. Germline V CDR1 and CDR2: MNHNS, SASEGT. CDR3 nucleotides: TGTGCCAGCAGCGAGGGGGCTTACTACGAGCAGTACTTC. It encodes CASSEGAYYEQYF.

The chain combines TRBV2 with TRBJ2-5; 7 bases are shared with TRBD2. The J call may be mistaken, given a closer DNA end match to TRBJ2-7. The CDR3 sequence is 13 residues long. The germline CDR1 and CDR2 sequences are SNHLY and FYNNEI. CDR3 protein: CASTAGEWYEQYF. The CDR3 coding sequence is TGTGCCAGCACGGCGGGAGAGTGGTACGAGCAGTACTTC.

This clone has just a few counts. V usage is TRBV11-2 and J usage is TRBJ1-1, with a weak D call TRBD1 (5 bases). The length of the CDR3 is 12 residues. Deletions cut 0 bases from V and 11 bases from J, with 10 bases between. Germline CDR1 SGHAT, CDR2 FQNNGV. The DNA of the CDR3 is TGTGCCAGCAGCTTAGACGCAGGGAAGGCTTTCTTT. This gives the protein CASSLDAGKAFF.

This clone came up many times. The chain combines TRBV6-1 with TRBJ1-5, with D possibly being TRBD1 (5 bases). CDR1 is MNHNS and CDR2 is SASEGT in the germline V gene. This CDR3 spans 14 amino acids. Trimming cost V 8 bases and J 2 bases, with 13 bases left between them. The CDR3: CASSSQGGNQPQHF. DNA of the CDR3: TGTGCCAGCTCTAGTCAGGGCGGCAATCAGCCCCAGCATTTT.

The chain employs TRBV10-2 and TRBJ2-1; 11 bases are shared with TRBD2. Trimming removed 7 bases from V and 0 bases from J; junction bases left unmatched: 8. Germline V gene lookup returns CDR1 WSHSY and CDR2 SAAADI. The CDR3 runs 17 residues. The CDR3 protein is CASNLAGGPSSYNEQFF. DNA for the CDR3: TGCGCCAGCAACCTAGCGGGAGGACCCAGCTCCTACAATGAGCAGTTCTTC.

CDR3 region: CASSQARQLDYGYTF. Here the CDR3 DNA reads TGCGCCAGCAGCCAAGCCCGACAGTTGGACTATGGCTACACCTTC. This sequence joins TRBV4-1 and TRBJ1-2; tentatively, D is TRBD1 (5 bases). CDR1 and CDR2 from the germline V gene are MGHRA and YSYEKL. There are 15 residues in the CDR3. Deletions cut 1 base from V and 3 bases from J, with 12 bases between.

This clone has more than one count but fewer than ten. J is TRBJ1-4 and V is TRBV6-5, with a weak D call TRBD1 (6 bases). This CDR3 is 12 amino acids long. The germline V and J ends were trimmed by 4 bases and 8 bases, with 8 bases remaining between them. Germline V gene data show CDR1 as MNHEY and CDR2 as SVGAGI. The CDR3 bases are TGTGCCAGCAGTTTCAGGGGAGAAAAACTGTTTTTT. Residues: CASSFRGEKLFF.